This TCR beta chain appears in the sequencing data of a study of control samples from healthy donors and cancer patients (dated by TCRdb to 2020 to 2021). Library construction relied on the immunoSEQ multiplex PCR assay. Entries here come from immuneACCESS through TCRdb and include only in-frame sequences with V and J called. Some clones fail to appear in such tables; in the studies checked, an unresolved V gene covers under half of the shortfall, and the cause of the remainder is unknown. The sample includes hundreds of thousands of clones, with around 79% observed a single time. The top ten hold roughly 15% of the sample. Including cysteine and phenylalanine, the CDR3 has 11 amino acids. The DNA shown is the 33-base CDR3, in frame from base 1. According to the germline V gene, CDR1 reads MDHEN and CDR2 reads SYDVKM. V loses 5 bases of germline sequence and J loses 5 bases, and the interval between the two ends is 6 bases.

In regard to this clone: No cognate antigen has been identified for it. Base qualities were left out, and no much larger clone turns up one base away.

The V gene is TRBV28 and the J gene is TRBJ1-2; tentative D gene TRBD1, with 6 bases matching. Input material: PBMCs. This receptor was identified in an older woman with lung cancer. The CDR3 here reads CASSQGYGYTF. The DNA sequence is TGTGCCAGCAGTCAGGGGTATGGCTACACCTTC.